One sample yielded the 26 T cell receptor beta chains listed below, sequenced in a study of T cells after yellow fever vaccination. TCRdb processed the 5' RACE reads anew with MiXCR; each CDR3 protein has one entry. This table holds hundreds of thousands of distinct CDR3 sequences, about 6.2% found once. Sequenced material: PBMCs, taken 5 days after the yellow fever booster vaccination. The receptors shown here come from a man aged 25-40 years who received the YFV17D yellow fever vaccine.

This clonotype came up many times. This sequence joins TRBV5-4 and TRBJ2-4, with 10 bases lining up with TRBD1. The CDR3 has 15 amino acids. Germline V CDR1 and CDR2: SGHNT, YYREEE (reference sequence). The junction had 6 bases not matched to a gene; V was cut back by 2 bases and J by 7 bases. Here the CDR3 DNA reads TGTGCCAGCAGCTTTCCGGGACAGGGGATCAACATTCAGTACTTC. Its translation: CASSFPGQGINIQYF.

In its sample, this clonotype was seen a few times. The V gene is TRBV5-1, the J gene TRBJ2-5; D not resolved. CDR3 length equals 17 residues. Deletions cut 5 bases from V and 0 bases from J, with 20 bases between. Germline CDR1 SGHRS, CDR2 YFSETQ. The CDR3 here is CASSSSLVVNYQETQYF. CDR3 DNA sequence: TGCGCCAGCAGTTCCTCCCTGGTGGTAAACTACCAAGAGACCCAGTACTTC.

The chain recombines TRBV20-1 with TRBJ2-6, with D hard to call. Trimming cost V 6 bases and J 1 base, with 10 bases left between them. Germline-derived CDR1 and CDR2 are DFQATT and SNEGSKA (reference sequence). The length of the CDR3 is 14 residues. CDR3 nucleotides: TGCAGTGCCTCGGTTGTTTCTGGGGCCAACGTCCTGACTTTC. Translated: CSASVVSGANVLTF.

The table lists this clonotype with a few counts. V and J are TRBV13 and TRBJ2-5; a possible D gene is TRBD1 (8 bases). There are 15 residues in the CDR3. The V end lost 2 bases, the J end lost 5 bases, and 15 bases lay between the germline ends. Germline CDR1 is PRHDT and CDR2 is FYEKMQ (reference sequence). CDR3 DNA sequence: TGTGCCAGCAGCTTAAGACAGGGGCGGGAGGAGACCCAGTACTTC. It specifies CASSLRQGREETQYF.

This clonotype has more than one count but fewer than ten. DNA of the CDR3: TGCGCCAGCAGCCAAGAAAGGGGTTCCAATCAGCCCCAGCATTTT. Residues: CASSQERGSNQPQHF. V and J are TRBV4-3 and TRBJ1-5; D is perhaps TRBD1 (5 bases). Per the germline V gene, CDR1 is LGHNA and CDR2 is YSLEER. This CDR3 comprises 15 residues. Trimming took 0 bases from V and 3 from J, leaving 9 bases between them.

This clonotype came up many times. The chain uses TRBV6-2 or TRBV6-3 and TRBJ2-1, with 8 nucleotides matching TRBD2. This CDR3 comprises 13 residues. Germline values: CDR1 MNHEY, CDR2 SVGEGT. The V segment lost 5 bases and the J segment 13 bases; nucleotides outside the gene matches: 10. CDR3 nucleotide sequence: TGTGCCAGCAGTCGAACGGGGACTAGGTATCAGTTCTTC. This gives the protein CASSRTGTRYQFF.

This clonotype was counted only a few times. The CDR3 sequence is CSAPLTRSGANVLTF. CDR3 DNA sequence: TGCAGTGCTCCACTCACACGATCTGGGGCCAACGTCCTGACTTTC. J is TRBJ2-6 and V is TRBV20-1; D uncertain. V shed 5 bases and J shed 1 base, with 12 bases lying between them. Germline V gene sequence: CDR1 DFQATT, CDR2 SNEGSKA (reference sequence). There are 15 residues in the CDR3.

The genes are TRBV7-2 and TRBJ2-1; TRBD2 aligns across 10 bases. The V segment lost 5 bases and the J segment 5 bases; nucleotides outside the gene matches: 12. This CDR3 is 17 amino acids long. Per germline, CDR1 SGHTA and CDR2 FQGNSA. The CDR3 reads CASSQPGVAGGNNEQFF. CDR3 in DNA: TGTGCCAGCAGCCAGCCGGGGGTAGCGGGAGGAAACAATGAGCAGTTCTTC.

Details on this clonotype: A much larger clone differs by one base, so this may be a read error. V gene TRBV6-4 combines with J gene TRBJ2-3; 8 positions agree with TRBD2. The CDR3 runs 14 residues. Germline V gene data show CDR1 as MRHNA and CDR2 as SNTAGT. The V segment lost 3 bases and the J segment 4 bases; nucleotides outside the gene matches: 3. The CDR3 DNA reads TGTGCCAGCAGTGAATCGGGAGGGTCAGATACGCAGTATTTT. This translates into CASSESGGSDTQYF.

At least ten counts were recorded for this clonotype. This chain uses TRBV20-1 with TRBJ1-1; no firm D call. The CDR3 loop spans 12 amino acids. Germline-derived CDR1 and CDR2 are DFQATT and SNEGSKA (reference sequence). The chain's CDR3 is CSPFGGPTEAFF. The CDR3 coding sequence is TGCAGCCCCTTTGGTGGGCCCACTGAAGCTTTCTTT.

The chain couples TRBV12-3 or TRBV12-4 to TRBJ2-3, with D possibly TRBD2 on 5 matching bases. V dropped 3 bases and J dropped 3 bases, with 16 bases sitting between them. The CDR3 is made up of 16 amino acids. In DNA form, the CDR3 reads TGTGCCAGCAGTTTGTACGGCGGGCTGGAAACAGATACGCAGTATTTT. It is translated as CASSLYGGLETDTQYF.

This clonotype occurred once. The V call is TRBV9, the J call TRBJ2-7; the D gene is possibly TRBD1 (6 bases). The germline V gene encodes CDR1 SGDLS and CDR2 YYNGEE. CDR3 length: 17 amino acids. Trimming removed 0 bases from V and 0 bases from J, with 16 bases in between. CDR3 DNA: TGTGCCAGCAGCGTAGGGGCCGATACAGGGATCTCCTACGAGCAGTACTTC. Translation gives CASSVGADTGISYEQYF.

This clonotype has a handful of counts. The chain combines TRBV12-3 or TRBV12-4 with TRBJ2-1; D unresolved. The CDR3 extends over 11 amino acids. V was cut by 4 bases and J by 6 bases, with 4 bases left in between. CDR3 bases: TGTGCCAGCAGTTCCGCCAATGAGCAGTTCTTC. It is translated as CASSSANEQFF.

This clonotype was picked up many times. Germline and junction disagree at one end, which may indicate a read error. The J gene is TRBJ2-3, the V gene TRBV5-1; 12 positions match TRBD1. The CDR3 consists of 15 residues. Germline-derived CDR1 and CDR2 are SGHRS and YFSETQ. The CDR3 DNA is TGTGCCAGCTCACCCGGGACAGGGGGCGCAGATACGCAGTATTTT. Translated: CASSPGTGGADTQYF.

In its sample, this clonotype was seen many times. This chain joins TRBV3-1 and TRBJ1-1; D gene ambiguous. V was pared by 2 bases and J by 1 base, with 2 bases between. The length of the CDR3 is 12 residues. The germline CDR1 and CDR2 sequences are LGHDT and YNNKEL (reference sequence). For the CDR3, the DNA is TGTGCCAGCAGCCAAACGAACACTGAAGCTTTCTTT. It encodes CASSQTNTEAFF.

In its sample, this clonotype was seen many times. V gene TRBV29-1 combines with J gene TRBJ2-7; maybe TRBD1 (6 bases). The CDR3 runs to 12 residues. Germline lookup yields CDR1 SQVTM and CDR2 ANQGSEA. V was pared by 3 bases and J by 2 bases, with 8 bases between. CDR3 sequence: CSVEGAPYEQYF. The CDR3 nucleotides are TGCAGCGTTGAGGGGGCCCCCTACGAGCAGTACTTC.

Only a few counts were recorded for this clonotype. V is TRBV12-3 or TRBV12-4 and J is TRBJ2-1, with 12 bases identical to TRBD2. V dropped 2 bases and J dropped 10; count of bases not matched to a gene: 0. The CDR3 has 13 amino acids. The CDR3 protein is CASSLTSGREQFF. The CDR3 DNA reads TGTGCCAGCAGTTTAACTAGCGGGAGGGAGCAGTTCTTC.

This clonotype was seen ten or more times. V is TRBV6-5 and J is TRBJ2-1; TRBD2 agrees at 7 bases. J was trimmed by 1 base and V by 0 bases; bases with no gene match: 6. CDR1 is MNHEY, CDR2 SVGAGI, per germline. The CDR3 runs 17 residues. CDR3 in amino acids: CASSYSTTSRSYNEQFF. The CDR3 DNA is TGTGCCAGCAGTTACTCCACGACTAGCAGGTCCTACAATGAGCAGTTCTTC.

This clonotype was seen many times. The V gene is TRBV11-3, the J gene TRBJ2-2; D unclear. CDR1 is SGHNT, CDR2 YENEEA, per germline. Trimming left V 1 base short and J 5 bases short, with 5 bases between. The CDR3 is made up of 13 amino acids. CDR3 sequence (DNA): TGTGCCAGCAGCTTAGCCCCAACCGGGGAGCTGTTTTTT. It is translated as CASSLAPTGELFF.

The chain recombines TRBV4-3 with TRBJ1-2; D unresolved. Trimming left V 0 bases short and J 7 bases short, with 15 bases between. CDR3 length equals 15 residues. Germline-derived CDR1 and CDR2 are LGHNA and YSLEER. The CDR3 spells CASSQDLRQAGGYTF. CDR3 in DNA: TGCGCCAGCAGCCAAGATCTCCGGCAGGCAGGTGGCTACACCTTC.

This clonotype came up a few times. This rearrangement joins TRBV20-1 to TRBJ2-1; weak D call: TRBD2 (6 bases). V lost 0 bases to trimming and J lost 4 bases, with 19 bases between them. In germline, CDR1 is DFQATT, CDR2 SNEGSKA (reference sequence). This CDR3 spans 17 amino acids. The CDR3 DNA reads as TGCAGTGCTAGAGATCCGGCGCGGGCGGGAAGGTACAATGAGCAGTTCTTC. Its translation: CSARDPARAGRYNEQFF.

The chain joins TRBV7-9 to TRBJ2-4, with D hard to call. Per germline, CDR1 SEHNR and CDR2 FQNEAQ (reference sequence). V shed 1 base and J shed 0 bases, with 7 bases lying between them. This CDR3 has 15 residues. CDR3 sequence reads: CASSLESSAKNIQYF. The CDR3 bases are TGTGCCAGCAGCTTAGAATCCTCAGCCAAAAACATTCAGTACTTC.

This clonotype was detected many times. The chain links TRBV9 to TRBJ1-1; D is uncertain. Germline CDR1 SGDLS, CDR2 YYNGEE. With 1 base removed from V and 1 base from J, the gap between germline ends came to 8 bases. This CDR3 has 14 amino acids. For the CDR3, the DNA is TGTGCCAGCAGCGTAAGGGCAGCGAACACTGAAGCTTTCTTT. It encodes CASSVRAANTEAFF.

This clonotype was counted many times. The chain has TRBV5-6 and TRBJ2-2; D perhaps matches TRBD2 (5 bases). Germline V gene sequence: CDR1 SGHDT, CDR2 YYEEEE. V was trimmed by 4 bases and J by 6 bases, leaving 19 bases between them. The CDR3 covers 16 residues. CDR3 nucleotides: TGTGCCAGCAGCACCCCACTAGGGAGCGACCCCGGGGAGCTGTTTTTT. It codes for CASSTPLGSDPGELFF.

This clonotype showed up many times. The J gene is TRBJ2-7, the V gene TRBV5-1; D possibly corresponds to TRBD1 (6 bases). The V end was cut by 0 bases, the J end by 3 bases, with 13 bases between. Germline loops: CDR1 SGHRS, CDR2 YFSETQ. The CDR3 is 15 residues long. The DNA for the CDR3 is TGCGCCAGCAGCTTGGAGGGACAAACGGGCTACGAGCAGTACTTC. This encodes CASSLEGQTGYEQYF.

V usage is TRBV29-1 and J usage is TRBJ1-2; perhaps TRBD1 as D (6 bases). Trimming stripped 4 bases from V and 4 bases from J, with 10 bases between. Germline lookup yields CDR1 SQVTM and CDR2 ANQGSEA. There are 12 residues in the CDR3. As DNA, the CDR3 is TGCAGCGTTGGGGGGGGGCCCTATGGCTACACCTTC. It translates to CSVGGGPYGYTF.